This T cell receptor (beta chain) was sequenced for a study of T cells in Graves' hyperthyroidism and ophthalmopathy. Findings and caveats of the study: Separating ophthalmopathy from stable hyperthyroidism was achieved by a 13 V-J model. The model made its ophthalmopathy prediction, and onset followed a median approximately 6 months later. Peripheral blood also featured most of the thyroid clonotypes expanded above 0.001.

There were TCR beta CDR3 regions amplified from RNA transcripts. First-round RT-PCR of the TCR CDR3 relied on the HTBI primer set. TCRdb processed the multiplex PCR reads anew with MiXCR; each CDR3 protein has one entry. Among over 700,000 distinct CDR3 sequences listed, 30% to 40% were seen once. This clonotype was seen repeatedly, ten times or more. The antigen remains unidentified. Trimming cost V 5 bases and J 13 bases; bases outside gene matches: 14. The CDR3 is 15 residues long. Germline CDR1 SGHTA, CDR2 FQGNSA. This TCR derives from a woman between 40 and 55 years old with Graves' hyperthyroidism. The chain joins TRBV7-2 to TRBJ1-6; 7 nucleotides match TRBD1. The source material was blood. CDR3 in DNA: TGTGCCAGCAGCGCCGGACAGGCCATACTTGTCCCCCTCCACTTT. Residues: CASSAGQAILVPLHF.